Below, one T cell receptor beta chain is given with its context. cDNA came from about 0.51 to 1 ug RNA primed by random hexamers. Via MiXCR, TCRdb re-called the immunoSEQ multiplex PCR reads, giving one row per CDR3 protein. The table records about 200,000 distinct CDR3 sequences, roughly 94% of them present only once. The data are from a study of CD8 T cells in Susac syndrome. The material sequenced was CD4+ T cells from PBMCs. This clonotype was sampled from a human donor with multiple sclerosis.

CDR3 sequence (DNA): TGTGCCAGCAGCTTAGGCGGGGGACAGGCCTCCTACGAGCAGTACTTC. This gives the protein CASSLGGGQASYEQYF. The chain uses TRBV7-9 and TRBJ2-7, with D perhaps TRBD1 (8 bases). Germline loops: CDR1 SEHNR, CDR2 FQNEAQ (reference sequence). This CDR3 is 16 amino acids long. Trimming pared 1 base from V and 0 bases from J, leaving 13 bases between.